A selection of T cell receptor beta chains follows, all from one sample in a study of beta chain features in type 1 diabetes. Some clones are missing from TCRdb's copy, which holds only in-frame ones; the method was immunoSEQ multiplex PCR. The sample includes roughly 150,000 clones, approximately 8% seen only once; the top ten take 0.5%. Sequences were obtained from central memory CD4+ T cells from blood. Receptors were obtained from a man aged 18 to 30 with type 1 diabetes. Each CDR3 is given with its conserved first and last residue. Fields, in order: D gene, V gene, clone size, J gene, CDR3 protein, CDR3 DNA. The D gene is left open where the match is weak. Where a row states a size, it is once, few, many or the class of an expanded clone; other rows omit it.

d_call: TRBD2; v_call: TRBV4-3; clone_size: few; j_call: TRBJ2-4; cdr3_aa: CASSQDLASGGAGSIQYF; cdr3_nt: TGCGCCAGCAGCCAAGATCTGGCTAGCGGGGGGGCTGGCTCCATTCAGTACTTC
d_call: NA; v_call: TRBV29-1; clone_size: few; j_call: TRBJ2-5; cdr3_aa: CSVQLDWYQETQYF; cdr3_nt: TGCAGCGTTCAACTAGACTGGTACCAAGAGACCCAGTACTTC
d_call: TRBD1; v_call: TRBV5-6; clone_size: NA; j_call: TRBJ1-2; cdr3_aa: CASSLGGQGAEGYTF; cdr3_nt: TGTGCCAGCAGCTTGGGGGGACAGGGGGCTGAGGGCTACACCTTC
d_call: TRBD1; v_call: TRBV20-1; clone_size: NA; j_call: TRBJ2-7; cdr3_aa: CSPEQGVEQYF; cdr3_nt: TGCAGTCCAGAGCAGGGGGTCGAGCAGTACTTC
d_call: NA; v_call: TRBV27; clone_size: few; j_call: TRBJ1-1; cdr3_aa: CASSFSRGGGNTEAFF; cdr3_nt: TGTGCCAGCAGTTTTTCACGGGGTGGCGGGAACACTGAAGCTTTCTTT
d_call: TRBD1; v_call: TRBV15; clone_size: few; j_call: TRBJ1-2; cdr3_aa: CATRGSQGNYGYTF; cdr3_nt: TGTGCCACCAGAGGTTCACAGGGGAATTATGGCTACACCTTC
d_call: NA; v_call: TRBV18; clone_size: NA; j_call: TRBJ2-5; cdr3_aa: CASSPAYGQETQYF; cdr3_nt: TGTGCCAGCTCACCAGCGTACGGGCAAGAGACCCAGTACTTC
d_call: NA; v_call: TRBV19; clone_size: NA; j_call: TRBJ1-1; cdr3_aa: CASREGPQNTEAFF; cdr3_nt: TGTGCCAGTAGGGAGGGGCCCCAGAACACTGAAGCTTTCTTT
d_call: NA; v_call: TRBV7-9; clone_size: few; j_call: TRBJ2-5; cdr3_aa: CASSSSGLFGETQYF; cdr3_nt: TGTGCCAGCAGCTCATCAGGCTTGTTTGGGGAGACCCAGTACTTC
d_call: TRBD2; v_call: TRBV10-3; clone_size: NA; j_call: TRBJ2-6; cdr3_aa: CASSLGTRMSGANVLTF; cdr3_nt: TGTGCCAGCAGTTTAGGGACTAGAATGTCTGGGGCCAACGTCCTGACTTTC
d_call: TRBD2; v_call: TRBV10-3; clone_size: NA; j_call: TRBJ2-1; cdr3_aa: CAISETRSSGRAKDNEQFF; cdr3_nt: TGTGCCATCAGTGAGACGAGGTCTAGCGGGAGGGCCAAGGACAATGAGCAGTTCTTC
d_call: NA; v_call: TRBV30; clone_size: few; j_call: TRBJ1-5; cdr3_aa: CAWSVTDNQPQHF; cdr3_nt: TGTGCCTGGAGTGTGACAGACAATCAGCCCCAGCATTTT
d_call: TRBD2; v_call: TRBV30; clone_size: NA; j_call: TRBJ2-5; cdr3_aa: CAGGGASVETQYF; cdr3_nt: TGTGCCGGCGGGGGGGCGAGTGTGGAGACCCAGTACTTC
d_call: TRBD2; v_call: TRBV30; clone_size: many; j_call: TRBJ2-3; cdr3_aa: CAWTSGNTDTQYF; cdr3_nt: TGTGCTTGGACTAGCGGGAACACAGATACGCAGTATTTT
d_call: NA; v_call: TRBV28; clone_size: NA; j_call: TRBJ2-5; cdr3_aa: CASSLRGAETQYF; cdr3_nt: TGTGCCAGCAGTTTACGTGGAGCGGAGACCCAGTACTTC
d_call: TRBD1; v_call: TRBV29-1; clone_size: few; j_call: TRBJ2-7; cdr3_aa: CSVVESGGTGTYEQYF; cdr3_nt: TGCAGCGTAGTAGAGTCCGGAGGGACAGGCACCTACGAGCAGTACTTC
d_call: TRBD2; v_call: TRBV5-4; clone_size: many; j_call: TRBJ2-1; cdr3_aa: CASSLAGGANNEQFF; cdr3_nt: TGTGCCAGCAGCTTGGCCGGGGGGGCGAACAATGAGCAGTTCTTC
d_call: TRBD1; v_call: TRBV27; clone_size: few; j_call: TRBJ2-7; cdr3_aa: CASSPGTGGRLEQYF; cdr3_nt: TGTGCCAGCAGTCCCGGGACAGGGGGACGGCTCGAGCAGTACTTC
d_call: TRBD2; v_call: TRBV28; clone_size: NA; j_call: TRBJ2-7; cdr3_aa: CASSSASGAYEQYF; cdr3_nt: TGTGCCAGCAGTTCCGCTAGCGGGGCCTACGAGCAGTACTTC
d_call: TRBD2; v_call: TRBV28; clone_size: NA; j_call: TRBJ2-5; cdr3_aa: CASSLQLAGETQYF; cdr3_nt: TGTGCCAGCAGTTTACAACTAGCGGGAGAGACCCAGTACTTC
d_call: TRBD1; v_call: TRBV30; clone_size: few; j_call: TRBJ2-2; cdr3_aa: CAWTRTGSVKELFF; cdr3_nt: TGTGCCTGGACCCGGACAGGGAGCGTGAAGGAGCTGTTTTTT
d_call: TRBD2; v_call: TRBV29-1; clone_size: few; j_call: TRBJ2-7; cdr3_aa: CSVEDPLAGGRYEQYF; cdr3_nt: TGCAGCGTTGAAGATCCCCTAGCGGGGGGACGCTACGAGCAGTACTTC
d_call: NA; v_call: TRBV7-8; clone_size: few; j_call: TRBJ1-4; cdr3_aa: CASSHRDRDEKLFF; cdr3_nt: TGTGCCAGCAGCCACCGGGATCGGGATGAAAAACTGTTTTTT
d_call: TRBD1; v_call: TRBV5-1; clone_size: many; j_call: TRBJ2-1; cdr3_aa: CASSSWTGGNEQFF; cdr3_nt: TGCGCCAGCAGCTCCTGGACAGGGGGGAATGAGCAGTTCTTC
d_call: NA; v_call: TRBV18; clone_size: NA; j_call: TRBJ1-3; cdr3_aa: CASSPPVGVGNTIYF; cdr3_nt: TGTGCCAGCTCACCACCGGTAGGGGTCGGAAACACCATATATTTT
d_call: NA; v_call: TRBV25-1; clone_size: few; j_call: TRBJ2-7; cdr3_aa: CASSDRGGGRYEQYF; cdr3_nt: TGTGCCAGCAGTGACCGGGGAGGGGGACGTTACGAGCAGTACTTC
d_call: NA; v_call: TRBV5-1; clone_size: few; j_call: TRBJ2-5; cdr3_aa: CASRIQGSQETQYF; cdr3_nt: TGCGCCAGCAGGATTCAGGGGTCACAAGAGACCCAGTACTTC
d_call: NA; v_call: TRBV28; clone_size: few; j_call: TRBJ1-6; cdr3_aa: CASSSVGSSYNSPLHF; cdr3_nt: TGTGCCAGCAGTTCCGTGGGGAGCTCCTATAATTCACCCCTCCACTTT
d_call: NA; v_call: TRBV7-9; clone_size: few; j_call: TRBJ2-5; cdr3_aa: CASTYDSEETQYF; cdr3_nt: TGTGCCAGCACCTACGACAGTGAAGAGACCCAGTACTTC
d_call: NA; v_call: TRBV5-6; clone_size: few; j_call: TRBJ1-4; cdr3_aa: CASSSEGLGEKLFF; cdr3_nt: TGTGCCAGCAGCTCAGAGGGTCTCGGTGAAAAACTGTTTTTT
d_call: NA; v_call: TRBV28; clone_size: NA; j_call: TRBJ2-7; cdr3_aa: CAVGTYEQYF; cdr3_nt: TGTGCCGTCGGGACCTACGAGCAGTACTTC
d_call: NA; v_call: TRBV6-5; clone_size: NA; j_call: TRBJ2-2; cdr3_aa: CASSYEGANTGELFF; cdr3_nt: TGTGCCAGCAGTTACGAAGGAGCGAACACCGGGGAGCTGTTTTTT
d_call: TRBD2; v_call: TRBV18; clone_size: many; j_call: TRBJ2-7; cdr3_aa: CASSRWASGRDEQYF; cdr3_nt: TGTGCCAGCTCACGATGGGCGAGCGGGAGGGACGAGCAGTACTTC
d_call: NA; v_call: TRBV28; clone_size: few; j_call: TRBJ1-6; cdr3_aa: CASRNPGKNSPLHF; cdr3_nt: TGTGCCAGTCGCAACCCGGGGAAAAATTCACCCCTCCACTTT
d_call: NA; v_call: TRBV4-3; clone_size: NA; j_call: TRBJ1-2; cdr3_aa: CASSQGPGTAGGGYTF; cdr3_nt: TGCGCCAGCAGCCAGGGCCCGGGGACGGCGGGGGGTGGCTACACCTTC
d_call: TRBD2; v_call: TRBV6-5; clone_size: NA; j_call: TRBJ2-1; cdr3_aa: CASSAPGLQQFF; cdr3_nt: TGTGCCAGCAGTGCACCGGGACTACAGCAGTTCTTC
d_call: TRBD1; v_call: TRBV28; clone_size: few; j_call: TRBJ2-5; cdr3_aa: CASSLGQEETQYF; cdr3_nt: TGTGCCAGCAGTTTAGGACAGGAGGAGACCCAGTACTTC
d_call: NA; v_call: TRBV4-1; clone_size: few; j_call: TRBJ2-2; cdr3_aa: CASSQELISGGELFF; cdr3_nt: TGTGCCAGCAGCCAAGAGCTGATCTCGGGCGGGGAGCTGTTTTTT
d_call: TRBD2; v_call: TRBV29-1; clone_size: many; j_call: TRBJ2-7; cdr3_aa: CSVEGGGMEQYF; cdr3_nt: TGCAGCGTTGAAGGCGGGGGAATGGAGCAGTACTTC
d_call: NA; v_call: TRBV6-6; clone_size: few; j_call: TRBJ1-2; cdr3_aa: CASSLQENYGYTF; cdr3_nt: TGTGCCAGCAGCCTACAGGAGAACTATGGCTACACCTTC
d_call: NA; v_call: TRBV9; clone_size: few; j_call: TRBJ2-1; cdr3_aa: CASSVGLNNEQFF; cdr3_nt: TGTGCCAGCAGCGTAGGGCTGAACAATGAGCAGTTCTTC
d_call: NA; v_call: TRBV4-1; clone_size: NA; j_call: TRBJ1-4; cdr3_aa: CASSQLTSTGGEKLFF; cdr3_nt: TGCGCCAGCAGCCAGCTTACCTCGACGGGGGGTGAAAAACTGTTTTTT
d_call: NA; v_call: TRBV5-8; clone_size: NA; j_call: TRBJ1-1; cdr3_aa: CASSLVPVVTEAFF; cdr3_nt: TGTGCCAGCAGCTTGGTCCCAGTCGTCACTGAAGCTTTCTTT
d_call: TRBD1; v_call: TRBV18; clone_size: NA; j_call: TRBJ1-2; cdr3_aa: CASSTDRGLLSGYTF; cdr3_nt: TGTGCCAGCTCAACAGACAGGGGTTTGCTGTCTGGCTACACCTTC
d_call: NA; v_call: TRBV2; clone_size: NA; j_call: TRBJ2-2; cdr3_aa: CASNFYTGELFF; cdr3_nt: TGTGCCAGCAACTTCTACACCGGGGAGCTGTTTTTT
d_call: NA; v_call: TRBV7-9; clone_size: NA; j_call: TRBJ1-6; cdr3_aa: CASSLGGHNSPLHF; cdr3_nt: TGTGCCAGCAGCTTAGGGGGGCATAATTCACCCCTCCACTTT
d_call: NA; v_call: TRBV6-1; clone_size: few; j_call: TRBJ2-7; cdr3_aa: CASRALPYEQYF; cdr3_nt: TGTGCCAGCAGGGCCCTCCCCTACGAGCAGTACTTC
d_call: NA; v_call: TRBV15; clone_size: NA; j_call: TRBJ2-1; cdr3_aa: CATSSGGTYNEQFF; cdr3_nt: TGTGCCACCAGCAGCGGGGGAACCTACAATGAGCAGTTCTTC
d_call: NA; v_call: TRBV5-8; clone_size: NA; j_call: TRBJ2-5; cdr3_aa: CASTAEETQYF; cdr3_nt: TGTGCCAGCACAGCGGAAGAGACCCAGTACTTC
d_call: TRBD1; v_call: TRBV28; clone_size: few; j_call: TRBJ2-2; cdr3_aa: CASRQGLAGELFF; cdr3_nt: TGTGCCAGCAGACAGGGGTTAGCCGGGGAGCTGTTTTTT